This TCR beta chain was retrieved from a study of blood T cell repertoires in COVID-19. Across the study: COVID-19 samples collected from the United States, Italy and Spain covered acute and convalescent phases. PBMCs, B-cell-depleted T cells, or T cells were the source of the cDNA or gDNA that made up the material.

Original data processing: How many nucleated cells were present was estimated from reference gene primer amplification. Some clones are missing from TCRdb's copy, which holds only in-frame ones; the method was immunoSEQ multiplex PCR. V and J calls and clone size come straight from that table; D and trimming were deduced from the DNA. The sample carries around 200,000 clones, around nine tenths recorded once. The germline gives CDR1 ENHRY, CDR2 SYGVKD. CDR3 length equals 16 residues. Unmatched junction bases numbered 7, after V lost 5 bases and J lost 0 bases. Sequenced material: peripheral blood. The clonotype comes from a young man with active or convalescent COVID-19. J is TRBJ1-1 and V is TRBV10-3; 9 bases are a match to TRBD1. The CDR3 coding sequence is TGTGCCATCAGTCGGGACAGGGATTATGTGAACACTGAAGCTTTCTTT. It codes for CAISRDRDYVNTEAFF.